This T cell receptor (beta chain) was sequenced during a study of cytomegalovirus exposure and HLA in healthy donors. About the study: Earlier findings included about 120 million unique TCR beta sequences obtained from about 180 million T cells. Study results and caveats: A previous analysis found most TCR beta V segments productive roughly 90% or roughly 30% of the time.

Primers: 60 Vbeta forward and 13 Jbeta reverse. Using immunoSEQ multiplex PCR, the repertoire was profiled, and TCRdb retains in-frame clones only, with some absent. Among under 150,000 clones, around 81% were seen once, and the ten largest hold about 3.9%. The CDR3 extends over 15 amino acids. The germline V gene encodes CDR1 SGHRS and CDR2 YFSETQ. Trimming removed 2 bases at V and 5 bases at J, with 14 bases between. The table lists this clone with a few counts. Its antigen is still unknown. The chain has TRBV5-1 and TRBJ2-1; TRBD2 might be the D (6 bases). The sequence was obtained from a woman in her thirties in good health and CMV-seronegative. The sample was PBMCs. This CDR3 is CASSFGAAGNNEQFF. The DNA of the CDR3 is TGCGCCAGCAGCTTTGGGGCGGCGGGAAACAATGAGCAGTTCTTC.